Below, one T cell receptor (beta chain) is given with its context. This clone showed up many times. There is no known antigen for this receptor. Qualities for individual bases were not recorded, and no much larger clone is one base off. Library preparation used the immunoSEQ multiplex PCR assay. TCRdb stores this immuneACCESS table with in-frame sequences only. Part of the clones is absent; in the studies checked, under half of the shortfall reflects unresolved V genes, and no reason is known for the rest. The sample table lists about 67,000 clones, about 90% of them with a count of one. The ten biggest clones cover less than 3% of the sample. This entry belongs to a study of T cell changes during pregnancy in multiple sclerosis (dated by TCRdb to the late 2010s). Some background on the complete study: The study examined how the T cell repertoire changed over the course of pregnancy in women with multiple sclerosis.

V loses 6 bases, J loses 1 base, and the germline ends lie 9 bases apart. For CDR1 and CDR2, the germline V gene lists MRHNA and SNTAGT. The CDR3 goes from the cysteine to the phenylalanine over 13 residues. CDR3 DNA is the only sequence kept; it has 39 bases, read in frame from the first base. The sequence was collected from a female donor in good health, enrolled as a control in a pregnancy study. The rearrangement joined TRBV6-4 to TRBJ1-1; the D gene is unclear. The source was peripheral blood, collected in the second trimester of pregnancy. The nucleotides read TGTGCCAGCAGGGCCGGAGAGAACACTGAAGCTTTCTTT. Translated, this gives CASRAGENTEAFF.